The 5 T cell receptor beta chains presented below share a single source sample, sequenced in a study of blood T cell repertoires in COVID-19. The table came from immunoSEQ multiplex PCR; TCRdb's copy has only in-frame clones and leaves some out. Found here are under 150,000 clones, approximately 90% of them singletons; the top ten hold roughly 1.9%. Sequenced sample: peripheral blood. The receptors originated from a human donor with active COVID-19. The donor label of this sample is uncertain.

V is TRBV19 and J is TRBJ1-2, with D maybe TRBD1 (5 bases). V was shortened by 0 bases and J by 0 bases, with 8 bases between the two germline ends. Germline V gives CDR1 LNHDA, CDR2 SQIVND (reference sequence). The CDR3 runs to 15 residues. The CDR3 nucleotides are TGTGCCAGTAGTATAGATACGACAGCTAACTATGGCTACACCTTC. It yields the protein CASSIDTTANYGYTF.

The chain combines TRBV11-3 with TRBJ2-1, with a tentative D call TRBD1 (6 bases). V was cut by 5 bases and J by 6 bases, with 11 bases left in between. CDR3 length: 13 residues. Germline lookup yields CDR1 SGHNT and CDR2 YENEEA. In DNA form, the CDR3 reads TGTGCCAGCAGCCACCCACAGGGCAATGAGCAGTTCTTC. As protein: CASSHPQGNEQFF.

V gene TRBV19 combines with J gene TRBJ1-2; D possibly corresponds to TRBD1 (6 bases). CDR3 length equals 14 residues. Germline loops: CDR1 LNHDA, CDR2 SQIVND (reference sequence). V dropped 0 bases and J dropped 7 bases, with 12 bases sitting between them. The CDR3 sequence: CASSIDGTLGGYTF. The CDR3 nucleotides read TGTGCCAGTAGTATAGACGGGACACTCGGTGGCTACACCTTC.

The chain combines TRBV7-3 with TRBJ2-3; 8 bases are shared with TRBD1. With 3 bases clipped from V and 2 bases from J, the junction kept 4 bases outside the gene matches. The CDR3 is made up of 15 amino acids. Germline values: CDR1 SGHTA, CDR2 FQGTGA. The CDR3 here is CASSFGQGDTDTQYF. The CDR3 DNA follows: TGTGCCAGCAGCTTCGGACAGGGCGACACAGATACGCAGTATTTT. Full variable domain (rest looked up from reference TRBV7-3 and TRBJ2-3): GAGVSQTPSNKVTEKGKYVELRCDPISGHTALYWYRQSLGQGPEFLIYFQGTGAADDSGLPNDRFFAVRPEGSVSTLKIQRTERGDSAVYLCASSFGQGDTDTQYFGPGTRLTVL.

The V call is TRBV6-2 or TRBV6-3, the J call TRBJ2-3, with 14 bases fitting TRBD2. After removal of 6 bases from V and 5 bases from J, the junction contained 4 bases not matched to a gene. The length of the CDR3 is 15 residues. Germline CDR1 MNHEY, CDR2 SVGEGT. The DNA for the CDR3 is TGTGCCAGCAGCCGGACTAGCGGGGGGATAGATACGCAGTATTTT. It is translated as CASSRTSGGIDTQYF.